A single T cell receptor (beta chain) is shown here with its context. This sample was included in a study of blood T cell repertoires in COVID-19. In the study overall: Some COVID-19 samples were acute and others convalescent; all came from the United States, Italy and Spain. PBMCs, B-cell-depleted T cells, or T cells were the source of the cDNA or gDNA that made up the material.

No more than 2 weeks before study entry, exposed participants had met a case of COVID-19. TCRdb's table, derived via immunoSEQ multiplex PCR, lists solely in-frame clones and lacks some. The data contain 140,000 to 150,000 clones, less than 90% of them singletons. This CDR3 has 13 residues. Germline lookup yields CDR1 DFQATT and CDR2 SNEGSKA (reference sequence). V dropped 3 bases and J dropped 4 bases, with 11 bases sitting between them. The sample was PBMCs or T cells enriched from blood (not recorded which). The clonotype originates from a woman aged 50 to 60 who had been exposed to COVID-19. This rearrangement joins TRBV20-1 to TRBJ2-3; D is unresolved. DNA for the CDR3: TGCAGTGCTAGTAGCCGGAGTCCAGATACGCAGTATTTT. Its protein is CSASSRSPDTQYF.